Shown below are 16 T cell receptor beta chains from a single sample sequenced in a study of T cells in Graves' hyperthyroidism and ophthalmopathy. The TCR beta CDR3 regions underwent amplification using RNA transcripts as the source. HTBI primers drove first-round RT-PCR of the TCR CDR3. TCRdb re-analysed the multiplex PCR reads in MiXCR, keeping a single row per CDR3 protein. The sample includes roughly 300,000 distinct CDR3 sequences, more than 11% of them seen just once. Sequencing was performed on blood. All receptors derive from a woman aged 30 to 39 with Graves' hyperthyroidism.

This clonotype has a count of ten or more. The genes are TRBV11-1 and TRBJ2-7; TRBD1 is a possible D gene (6 bases). The CDR3 length is 14 residues. V was pared by 6 bases and J by 2 bases, with 14 bases between. Germline V CDR1 and CDR2: SGHAT, FQDESV (reference sequence). As DNA, the CDR3 is TGTGCCAGCAGTACCCGGGACACCCCCTACGAGCAGTACTTC. Translation: CASSTRDTPYEQYF. Full variable domain (remainder filled in from reference TRBV11-1 and TRBJ2-7): EAEVAQSPRYKITEKSQAVAFWCDPISGHATLYWYRQILGQGPELLVQFQDESVVDDSQLPKDRFSAERLKGVDSTLKIQPAELGDSAMYLCASSTRDTPYEQYFGPGTRLTVT.

As to this clonotype: The junction differs from germline at one of its ends, possibly a read error. The chain carries TRBV4-3 and TRBJ1-5; D is perhaps TRBD1 (5 bases). There are 14 residues in the CDR3. Germline loops: CDR1 LGHNA, CDR2 YSLEER. CDR3 sequence reads: CANSQGLTGQPQHF. The CDR3 nucleotides read TGCGCCAACAGCCAAGGGCTTACAGGTCAGCCCCAGCATTTT.

The V and J genes are TRBV4-3 and TRBJ2-7; D assignment may be TRBD1 or TRBD2 (5 bases each). CDR1 and CDR2 from the germline V gene are LGHNA and YSLEER. The V end lost 0 bases, the J end lost 2 bases, and 11 bases lay between the germline ends. CDR3 length equals 15 residues. The CDR3 DNA follows: TGCGCCAGCAGCCAAGACAGGGACGACCCCTACGAGCAGTACTTC. Translating it yields CASSQDRDDPYEQYF.

V usage is TRBV5-6 and J usage is TRBJ1-1; TRBD1 might be the D (6 bases). Germline-derived CDR1 and CDR2 are SGHDT and YYEEEE. The CDR3 has 17 residues. Trimming took 4 bases from V and 0 from J, leaving 19 bases between them. In nucleotides, the CDR3 is TGTGCCAGCAGCCGGTACAGGGTAGTGCAAATGAACACTGAAGCTTTCTTT. Its translation is CASSRYRVVQMNTEAFF.

The chain links TRBV18 to TRBJ1-6, with 8 bases identical to TRBD1. Germline CDR1 and CDR2: KGHSH and LQKENI. The CDR3 loop spans 16 amino acids. With V trimmed by 3 bases and J by 12 bases, 13 bases remained unmatched. The CDR3 DNA follows: TGTGCCAGCTCACCCCGAACACAGGGGGTGGTGGAACCCCTCCACTTT. This translates into CASSPRTQGVVEPLHF.

The chain links TRBV19 to TRBJ2-3; TRBD2 matches at 14 bases. The CDR3 is 15 amino acids. The J segment lost 5 bases and the V segment lost 7 bases, leaving 5 bases of the junction unmatched. Germline V gives CDR1 LNHDA, CDR2 SQIVND (reference sequence). The CDR3 nucleotides are TGTGCCAGTACTTCCGGGACTAGCGGGAGAGATACGCAGTATTTT. It specifies CASTSGTSGRDTQYF.

This rearrangement joins TRBV2 to TRBJ1-6, with a weak D call TRBD1 (5 bases). The germline V and J ends were trimmed by 5 bases and 8 bases, with 16 bases remaining between them. The CDR3 spans 15 residues. CDR1 is SNHLY, CDR2 FYNNEI, per germline. This CDR3 is CASSRAGGVDSPLHF. CDR3 sequence (DNA): TGTGCCAGCAGTCGGGCGGGGGGAGTTGATTCACCCCTCCACTTT. The variable domain in full, with the rest retrieved from reference TRBV2 and TRBJ1-6, is EPEVTQTPSHQVTQMGQEVILRCVPISNHLYFYWYRQILGQKVEFLVSFYNNEISEKSEIFDDQFSVERPDGSNFTLKIRSTKLEDSAMYFCASSRAGGVDSPLHFGNGTRLTVT.

This clonotype was counted between two and nine times. This chain connects TRBV7-2 to TRBJ1-2; D is unclear. Trimming cost V 5 bases and J 11 bases, with 18 bases left between them. The V gene's germline CDR1 is SGHTA and CDR2 FQGNSA. The CDR3 runs 13 residues. CDR3 residues: CASSPGPVFLYTF. CDR3 nucleotide sequence: TGTGCCAGCAGCCCCGGGCCGGTCTTCCTTTACACCTTC.

This clonotype occurred a few times. The rearrangement links TRBV19 to TRBJ1-5; D is perhaps TRBD1 (6 bases). CDR1 and CDR2 (germline): LNHDA, SQIVND (reference sequence). V was trimmed by 5 bases and J by 6 bases, leaving 17 bases between them. There are 15 residues in the CDR3. Here the CDR3 reads CASSFLKGGSQPQHF. The DNA for the CDR3 is TGTGCCAGTAGTTTTCTAAAGGGGGGTTCTCAGCCCCAGCATTTT.

This clonotype was detected ten times or more. The chain employs TRBV19 and TRBJ2-1; no reliable D call. CDR3 length equals 16 residues. CDR1 is LNHDA and CDR2 is SQIVND in the germline V gene (reference sequence). V lost 3 bases and J lost 0, with 12 bases in between. The CDR3 coding sequence is TGTGCCAGTAGTATTTGGTCCCGAGGCTCCTACAATGAGCAGTTCTTC. Protein: CASSIWSRGSYNEQFF.

The chain combines TRBV9 with TRBJ2-3; D is perhaps TRBD2 (7 bases). Germline CDR1 is SGDLS and CDR2 is YYNGEE. Trimming took 0 bases from V and 3 from J, leaving 14 bases between them. This CDR3 contains 16 residues. The DNA for the CDR3 is TGTGCCAGCAGCGTAGCTAGGGGGGGTCGGACAGATACGCAGTATTTT. It codes for CASSVARGGRTDTQYF.

This clonotype was recorded a few times. V is TRBV27 and J is TRBJ1-2; D is uncertain. Looked up from germline, CDR1 is MNHEY and CDR2 is SMNVEV (reference sequence). This CDR3 is built from 13 residues. Between the trimmed V and J ends, which lost 6 bases and 5 bases, there was a span of 13 bases. The DNA for the CDR3 is TGTGCCAGCAGGCCGCCCGGAGATTATGGCTACACCTTC. It translates to CASRPPGDYGYTF.

This clonotype was found a few times. The J gene is TRBJ2-7, the V gene TRBV20-1; D may be TRBD1 (7 bases). The CDR3 contains 13 residues. V lost 5 bases, J lost 2 bases, and 13 bases lay in between. In germline, CDR1 is DFQATT, CDR2 SNEGSKA (reference sequence). CDR3 nucleotide sequence: TGCAGTGCTCGCGGGGACAGAGCCTACGAGCAGTACTTC. Protein: CSARGDRAYEQYF.

This clonotype was counted between two and nine times. The chain has TRBV9 and TRBJ1-6, with 8 bases lining up with TRBD1. There are 16 residues in the CDR3. From germline, CDR1 is SGDLS and CDR2 YYNGEE. V lost 0 bases to trimming and J lost 8 bases; unmatched junction nucleotides: 7. The CDR3 DNA reads TGTGCCAGCAGCGTAGAGGCAGGGGGCTTAGATTCACCCCTCCACTTT. It is translated as CASSVEAGGLDSPLHF.

The CDR3 coding sequence is TGTGCCAGCAGTGGGGCGGGACTAGCGGGACTCAGGGAGCAGTTCTTC. It specifies CASSGAGLAGLREQFF. The V and J genes are TRBV25-1 and TRBJ2-1; 13 bases are a match to TRBD2. Per the germline V gene, CDR1 is MGHDK and CDR2 is SYGVNS. CDR3 length: 16 residues. J lost 10 bases, V lost 4 bases, and 10 bases had no gene match.

In its sample, this clonotype was seen many times. V gene TRBV7-2 combines with J gene TRBJ2-2, with D tentatively TRBD2 (5 bases). V dropped 2 bases and J dropped 3 bases, with 7 bases sitting between them. Germline V gives CDR1 SGHTA, CDR2 FQGNSA. The CDR3 runs 14 residues. The CDR3 nucleotides read TGTGCCAGCAGCTTAAGCGGATACACCGGGGAGCTGTTTTTT. It yields the protein CASSLSGYTGELFF.